These T cell receptor beta chains were read from a single sample in a study of identical twins. TCRdb re-called the 5' RACE reads through MiXCR, storing one row per CDR3 protein. This sample yields around 960,000 distinct CDR3 sequences, of which 10% to 15% are seen a single time; under 2% belongs to the top ten. This sample was shared with a second study, whose subject was yellow fever vaccine responses in identical twins.

Sequenced input: PBMCs. Source of these receptors: a woman aged 18-35 years in good health. Both conserved end residues are part of each CDR3. D genes are given only for firm matches. Size is omitted from some rows. Given values are once, few, many or a class for expanded clones.

cdr3_aa	cdr3_nt	clone_size	v_call	d_call	j_call
CSALSGANVLTF	TGCAGTGCCCTCTCTGGGGCCAACGTCCTGACTTTC	few	TRBV20-1	.	TRBJ2-6
CSAGAWGRGQSNEKLFF	TGCAGTGCAGGGGCCTGGGGCAGGGGGCAATCTAATGAAAAACTGTTTTTT	.	TRBV20-1	TRBD1	TRBJ1-4
CASSPTSGRGDEQFF	TGTGCCAGCAGCCCAACTAGCGGGAGGGGCGATGAGCAGTTCTTC	.	TRBV7-9	TRBD2	TRBJ2-1
CASSFRGAPEAFF	TGCGCCAGCAGCTTTCGGGGGGCCCCTGAAGCTTTCTTT	.	TRBV5-1	.	TRBJ1-1
CASSQQGEVEKLFF	TGTGCCAGCAGCCAACAGGGTGAGGTTGAAAAACTGTTTTTT	.	TRBV4-2	.	TRBJ1-4
CASRMTADNEQFF	TGTGCCAGCAGAATGACAGCGGACAATGAGCAGTTCTTC	.	TRBV28	.	TRBJ2-1
CASSAGHLKQPQHF	TGTGCCAGCAGCGCGGGACACTTAAAACAGCCCCAGCATTTT	.	TRBV12-3/TRBV12-4	.	TRBJ1-5
CASTGGDFETQYF	TGCGCCAGCACAGGAGGAGACTTCGAGACCCAGTACTTC	few	TRBV10-1	.	TRBJ2-5
CASSQDYRGTNEKLFF	TGCGCCAGCAGCCAAGATTACCGGGGGACTAATGAAAAACTGTTTTTT	.	TRBV4-1	.	TRBJ1-4
CASTPPAGDRMNEQFF	TGTGCCAGCACCCCCCCAGCCGGGGACAGGATGAATGAGCAGTTCTTC	many	TRBV7-9	TRBD1	TRBJ2-1
CASSPSGSSNEQFF	TGCGCCAGCAGCCCCAGCGGGAGCTCCAATGAGCAGTTCTTC	many	TRBV5-1	TRBD2	TRBJ2-1
CSARGLAATSYEQYF	TGCAGTGCTAGAGGACTAGCGGCAACCTCCTACGAGCAGTACTTC	few	TRBV20-1	TRBD2	TRBJ2-7
CASSKTGTSTDTQYF	TGTGCCAGCAGTAAGACAGGGACAAGCACAGATACGCAGTATTTT	.	TRBV6-1	TRBD1	TRBJ2-3
CASSDGRDTGELFF	TGTGCCAGCAGTGACGGGAGAGACACCGGGGAGCTGTTTTTT	.	TRBV6-4	.	TRBJ2-2
CASSEGLAGVSTGELFF	TGTGCCAGCAGTGAAGGGCTAGCGGGAGTCAGCACCGGGGAGCTGTTTTTT	few	TRBV2	TRBD2	TRBJ2-2
CSASPDGAKNIQYF	TGCAGTGCTAGTCCGGACGGCGCCAAAAACATTCAGTACTTC	.	TRBV20-1	.	TRBJ2-4
CASSPLQTSSGVPYEQYF	TGTGCCAGCAGCCCACTACAGACTTCTAGCGGGGTTCCCTACGAGCAGTACTTC	.	TRBV11-1	TRBD2	TRBJ2-7
CASSSSNRDGEQFF	TGTGCCAGCAGTTCCTCCAACAGGGACGGTGAGCAGTTCTTC	.	TRBV12-3/TRBV12-4	.	TRBJ2-1
CASSTTGGESGEQYF	TGTGCCAGTAGTACAACAGGGGGCGAGTCAGGCGAGCAGTACTTC	few	TRBV19	TRBD1	TRBJ2-7
CATSAGGGFQETQYF	TGTGCCACCAGCGCAGGGGGGGGGTTCCAAGAGACCCAGTACTTC	.	TRBV15	.	TRBJ2-5
CASSQLPKETQYF	TGCGCCAGCAGCCAACTACCAAAGGAGACCCAGTACTTC	few	TRBV4-1	.	TRBJ2-5
CASSLGGRAVETQYF	TGTGCCAGCAGTTTGGGCGGGAGGGCCGTGGAGACCCAGTACTTC	few	TRBV27	TRBD2	TRBJ2-5
CASRLTSGGPRNIQYF	TGTGCCAGCAGATTAACAAGCGGTGGGCCCCGGAACATTCAGTACTTC	.	TRBV11-3	.	TRBJ2-4
CASSKGQATQETQYF	TGCGCCAGCAGCAAGGGACAGGCCACCCAAGAGACCCAGTACTTC	few	TRBV5-1	TRBD1	TRBJ2-5
CASSSIGANTGELFF	TGTGCCAGCAGCTCTATCGGCGCGAACACCGGGGAGCTGTTTTTT	many	TRBV7-9	.	TRBJ2-2
CSAKSMLLAGLGTQYF	TGCAGTGCTAAGTCAATGCTTCTAGCGGGTTTAGGGACCCAGTACTTC	few	TRBV20-1	TRBD2	TRBJ2-5
CASSYSRYKSNTEAFF	TGTGCCAGCAGTTACTCGAGGTATAAATCAAACACTGAAGCTTTCTTT	.	TRBV6-5	.	TRBJ1-1
CSAYLAGLGKNEQFF	TGCAGTGCGTATCTAGCGGGGCTGGGAAAGAATGAGCAGTTCTTC	few	TRBV20-1	TRBD2	TRBJ2-1
CSVPGLAGAAFTDTQYF	TGCAGTGTCCCCGGACTAGCGGGAGCTGCCTTCACAGATACGCAGTATTTT	few	TRBV20-1	TRBD2	TRBJ2-3
CASGTGQESSYNEQFF	TGTGCCAGTGGGACAGGCCAAGAGAGCTCCTACAATGAGCAGTTCTTC	few	TRBV2	TRBD1	TRBJ2-1
CASTQGGARAFF	TGTGCCAGCACCCAAGGTGGCGCAAGGGCTTTCTTT	few	TRBV12-3/TRBV12-4	.	TRBJ1-1
CATSESGGTYNEQFF	TGTGCCACCAGTGAGTCGGGAGGGACCTACAATGAGCAGTTCTTC	few	TRBV24-1	TRBD2	TRBJ2-1
CSATGLAGIYEQYF	TGCAGTGCCACGGGACTAGCGGGTATTTACGAGCAGTACTTC	few	TRBV20-1	TRBD2	TRBJ2-7
CAISESGVTSYNEQFF	TGTGCCATCAGTGAGTCAGGGGTTACCTCCTACAATGAGCAGTTCTTC	many	TRBV10-3	.	TRBJ2-1
CASSPLGNTIYF	TGTGCCAGCAGCCCCCTGGGGAACACCATATATTTT	.	TRBV7-9	.	TRBJ1-3
CASSRQTEQPGDRPRSSYNEQFF	TGCGCCAGCAGCCGCCAGACCGAGCAGCCCGGGGACAGACCAAGAAGCTCCTACAATGAGCAGTTCTTC	few	TRBV4-3	TRBD1	TRBJ2-1
CASSQTRTEAFF	TGTGCCAGCAGCCAAACGAGGACTGAAGCTTTCTTT	many	TRBV3-1	.	TRBJ1-1
CSASDGDEQFF	TGCAGTGCTAGCGATGGCGATGAGCAGTTCTTC	many	TRBV20-1	.	TRBJ2-1
CASSVPWVAGTDTQYF	TGTGCCAGCAGTGTTCCCTGGGTAGCGGGGACAGATACGCAGTATTTT	few	TRBV2	TRBD2	TRBJ2-3